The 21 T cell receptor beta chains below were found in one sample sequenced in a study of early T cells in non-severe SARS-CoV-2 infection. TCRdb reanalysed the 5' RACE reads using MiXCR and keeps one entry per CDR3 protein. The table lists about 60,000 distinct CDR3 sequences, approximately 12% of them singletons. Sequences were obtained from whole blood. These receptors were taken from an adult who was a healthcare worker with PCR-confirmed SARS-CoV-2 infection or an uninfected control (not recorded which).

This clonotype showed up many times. CDR3 protein: CASSHYGTAYSNQPQHF. The CDR3 DNA reads TGCGCCAGCAGTCACTACGGGACAGCTTATAGCAATCAGCCCCAGCATTTT. The chain employs TRBV23-1 and TRBJ1-5, with TRBD1 matching over 7 bases. TRBV23-1 is designated an ORF whose function remains uncertain. The CDR3 contains 17 residues. Trimming removed 3 bases from V and 0 bases from J; junction bases left unmatched: 8.

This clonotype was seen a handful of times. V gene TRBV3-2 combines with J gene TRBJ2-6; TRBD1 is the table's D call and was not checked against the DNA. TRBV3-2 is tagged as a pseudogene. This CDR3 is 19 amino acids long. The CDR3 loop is CASTPKPGTGEAGANVLTF. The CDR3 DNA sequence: TGTGCCAGCACCCCTAAACCCGGGACAGGGGAAGCTGGGGCCAACGTCCTGACTTTC.

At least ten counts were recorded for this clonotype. The DNA of the CDR3 is TGTGCCAGCAGACGCCTGGGACAGCCTAATTCACCCCTCCACTTT. Protein: CASRRLGQPNSPLHF. The chain uses TRBV11-2 and TRBJ1-6, with 7 bases identical to TRBD1. The CDR3 is made up of 15 amino acids. Germline V gene sequence: CDR1 SGHAT, CDR2 FQNNGV. V was pared by 6 bases and J by 6 bases, with 8 bases of the junction left unmatched.

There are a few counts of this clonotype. The CDR3 loop reads CASSLADRTQETQYF. In nucleotides, the CDR3 is TGTGCCAGCAGCTTAGCGGACAGGACCCAAGAGACCCAGTACTTC. The chain combines TRBV7-8 with TRBJ2-5; 7 bases are shared with TRBD1. V trimming: 0 bases; J trimming: 1 base; junction bases outside the gene matches: 2. Germline values: CDR1 SGHVS, CDR2 FQNEAQ. The length of the CDR3 is 15 residues.

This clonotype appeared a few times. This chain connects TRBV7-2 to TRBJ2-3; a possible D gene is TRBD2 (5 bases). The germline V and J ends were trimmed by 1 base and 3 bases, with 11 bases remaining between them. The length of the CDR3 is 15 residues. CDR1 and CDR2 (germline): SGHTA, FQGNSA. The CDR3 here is CASSLGGRGTDTQYF. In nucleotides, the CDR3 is TGTGCCAGCAGCTTAGGTGGACGAGGGACAGATACGCAGTATTTT.

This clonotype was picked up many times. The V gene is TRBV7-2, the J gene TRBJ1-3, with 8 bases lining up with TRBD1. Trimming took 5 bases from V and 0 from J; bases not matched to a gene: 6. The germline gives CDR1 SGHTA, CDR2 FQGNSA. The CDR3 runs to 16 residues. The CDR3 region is CASSPWTGPSGNTIYF. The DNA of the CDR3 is TGTGCCAGCAGCCCCTGGACAGGGCCCTCTGGAAACACCATATATTTT.

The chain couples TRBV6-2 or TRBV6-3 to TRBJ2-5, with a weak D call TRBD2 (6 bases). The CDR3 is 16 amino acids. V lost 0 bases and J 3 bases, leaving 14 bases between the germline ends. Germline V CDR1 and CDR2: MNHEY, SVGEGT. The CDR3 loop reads CASSYSAGISKETQYF. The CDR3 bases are TGTGCCAGCAGTTACTCCGCGGGGATCAGTAAAGAGACCCAGTACTTC.

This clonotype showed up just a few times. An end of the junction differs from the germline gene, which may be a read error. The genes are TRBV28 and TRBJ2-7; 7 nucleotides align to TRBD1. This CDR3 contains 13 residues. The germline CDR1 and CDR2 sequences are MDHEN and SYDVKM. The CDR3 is CASSLNTGAVADF. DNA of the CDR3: TGTGCCAGCAGTTTAAACACAGGGGCTGTTGCGGACTTC.

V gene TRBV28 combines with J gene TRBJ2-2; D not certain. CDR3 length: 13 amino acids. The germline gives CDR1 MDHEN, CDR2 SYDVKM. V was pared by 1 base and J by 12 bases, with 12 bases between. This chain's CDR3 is CASSLSLPWKLFF. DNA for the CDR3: TGTGCCAGCAGTTTATCTCTACCGTGGAAGCTGTTTTTT.

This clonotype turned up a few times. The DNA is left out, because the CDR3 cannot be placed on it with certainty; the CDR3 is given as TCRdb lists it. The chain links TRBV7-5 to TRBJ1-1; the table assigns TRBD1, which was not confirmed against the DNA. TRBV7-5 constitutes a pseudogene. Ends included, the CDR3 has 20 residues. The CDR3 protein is CISVPEVLRRDMLLNTEAFF.

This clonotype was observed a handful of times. This chain's CDR3 is CASSPGTGGDNEQFF. CDR3 nucleotides: TGTGCCAGTAGTCCCGGCACCGGGGGTGACAATGAGCAGTTCTTC. This chain links TRBV19 with TRBJ2-1; maybe TRBD2 (6 bases). The CDR3 is 15 amino acids. CDR1 and CDR2 (germline): LNHDA, SQIVND (reference sequence). Trimming cost V 5 bases and J 5 bases, with 16 bases left between them.

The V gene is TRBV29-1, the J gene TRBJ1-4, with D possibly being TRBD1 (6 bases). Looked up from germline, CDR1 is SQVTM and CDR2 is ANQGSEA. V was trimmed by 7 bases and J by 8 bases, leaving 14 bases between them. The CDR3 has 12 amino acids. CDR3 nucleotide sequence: TGCAGCGCTGCGACAGGCCTCGAAAAACTGTTTTTT. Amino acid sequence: CSAATGLEKLFF.

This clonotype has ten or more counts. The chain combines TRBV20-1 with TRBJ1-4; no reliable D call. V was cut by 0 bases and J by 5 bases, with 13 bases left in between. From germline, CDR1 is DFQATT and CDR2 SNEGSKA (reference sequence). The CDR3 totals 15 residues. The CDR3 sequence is CSARDSATNNEKLFF. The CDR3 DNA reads TGCAGTGCTAGAGATTCAGCAACCAACAATGAAAAACTGTTTTTT.

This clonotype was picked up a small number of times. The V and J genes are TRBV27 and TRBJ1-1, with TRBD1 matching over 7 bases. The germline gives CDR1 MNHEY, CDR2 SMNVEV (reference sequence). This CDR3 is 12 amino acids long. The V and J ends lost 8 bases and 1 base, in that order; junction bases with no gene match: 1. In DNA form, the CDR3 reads TGTGCCAGCCGGACAGGGAACACTGAAGCTTTCTTT. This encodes CASRTGNTEAFF.

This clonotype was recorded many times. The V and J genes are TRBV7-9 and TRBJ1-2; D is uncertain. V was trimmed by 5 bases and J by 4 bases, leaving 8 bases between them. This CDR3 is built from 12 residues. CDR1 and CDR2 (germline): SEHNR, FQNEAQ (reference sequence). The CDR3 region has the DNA TGTGCCAGCAGCCCTGCTCCCTATGGCTACACCTTC. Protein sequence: CASSPAPYGYTF.

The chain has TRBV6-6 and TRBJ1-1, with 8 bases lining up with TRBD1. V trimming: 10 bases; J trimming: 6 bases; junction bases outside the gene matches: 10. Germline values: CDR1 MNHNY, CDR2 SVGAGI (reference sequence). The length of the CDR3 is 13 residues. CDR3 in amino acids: CATRTGNLPEAFF. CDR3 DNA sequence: TGTGCCACCAGGACAGGGAATTTGCCTGAAGCTTTCTTT.

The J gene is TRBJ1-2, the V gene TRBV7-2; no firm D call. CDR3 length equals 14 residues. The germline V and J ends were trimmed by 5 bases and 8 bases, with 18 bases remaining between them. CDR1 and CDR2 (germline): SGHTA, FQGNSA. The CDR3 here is CASSPDPSVWGYTF. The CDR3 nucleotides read TGTGCCAGCAGCCCCGACCCAAGTGTCTGGGGCTACACCTTC.

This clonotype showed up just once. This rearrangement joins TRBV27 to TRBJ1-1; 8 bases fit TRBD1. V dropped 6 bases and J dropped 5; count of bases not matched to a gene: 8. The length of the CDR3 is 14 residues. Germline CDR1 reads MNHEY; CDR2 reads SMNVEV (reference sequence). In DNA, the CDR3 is TGTGCCAGCAGCCCTGGACAGGGAGGGACTGAAGCTTTCTTT. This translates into CASSPGQGGTEAFF.

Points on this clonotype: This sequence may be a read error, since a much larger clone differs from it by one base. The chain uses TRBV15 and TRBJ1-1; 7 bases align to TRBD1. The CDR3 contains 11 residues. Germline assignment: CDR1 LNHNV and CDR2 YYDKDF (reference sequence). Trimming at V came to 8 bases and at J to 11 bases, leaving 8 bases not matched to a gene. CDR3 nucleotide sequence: TGTGCCACCCAACAGGGGCTCGAGGCTTTCTTT. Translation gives CATQQGLEAFF.

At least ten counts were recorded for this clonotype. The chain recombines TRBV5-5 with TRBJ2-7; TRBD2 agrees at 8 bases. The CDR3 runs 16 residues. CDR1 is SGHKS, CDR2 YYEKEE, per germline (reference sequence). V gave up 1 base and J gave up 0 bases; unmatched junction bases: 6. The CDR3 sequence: CASSLSLAGPSYEQYF. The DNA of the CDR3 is TGTGCCAGCAGCTTGTCGCTAGCGGGCCCCTCCTACGAGCAGTACTTC.

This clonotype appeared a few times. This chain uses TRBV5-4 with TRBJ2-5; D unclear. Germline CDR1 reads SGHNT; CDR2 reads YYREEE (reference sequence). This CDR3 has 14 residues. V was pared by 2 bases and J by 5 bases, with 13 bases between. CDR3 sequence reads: CASSFRKGQETQYF. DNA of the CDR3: TGTGCCAGCAGCTTCAGGAAAGGGCAGGAGACCCAGTACTTC.